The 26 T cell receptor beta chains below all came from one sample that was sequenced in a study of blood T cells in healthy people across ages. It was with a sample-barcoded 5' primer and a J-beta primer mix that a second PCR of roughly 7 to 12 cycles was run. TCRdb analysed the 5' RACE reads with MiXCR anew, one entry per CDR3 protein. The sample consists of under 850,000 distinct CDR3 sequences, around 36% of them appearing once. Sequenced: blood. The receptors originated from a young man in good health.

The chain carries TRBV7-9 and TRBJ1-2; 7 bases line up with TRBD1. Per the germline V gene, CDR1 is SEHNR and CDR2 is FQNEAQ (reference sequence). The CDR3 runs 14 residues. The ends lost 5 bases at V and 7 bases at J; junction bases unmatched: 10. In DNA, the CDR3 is TGTGCCAGCAGCCCTGGACAGGTGGCCCGTGGCTACACCTTC. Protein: CASSPGQVARGYTF.

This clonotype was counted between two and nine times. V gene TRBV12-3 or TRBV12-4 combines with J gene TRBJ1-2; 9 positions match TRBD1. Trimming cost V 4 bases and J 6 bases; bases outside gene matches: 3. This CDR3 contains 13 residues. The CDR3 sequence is CASSSGTGNGYTF. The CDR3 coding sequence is TGTGCCAGCAGTTCCGGGACAGGGAATGGCTACACCTTC.

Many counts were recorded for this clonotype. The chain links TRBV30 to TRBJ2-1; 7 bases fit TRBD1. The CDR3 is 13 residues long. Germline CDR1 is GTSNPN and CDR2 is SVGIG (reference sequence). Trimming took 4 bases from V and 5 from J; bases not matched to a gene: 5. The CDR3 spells CAWTQGVHNEQFF. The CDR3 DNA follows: TGTGCCTGGACGCAGGGGGTCCACAATGAGCAGTTCTTC. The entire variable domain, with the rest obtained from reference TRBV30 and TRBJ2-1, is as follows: SQTIHQWPATLVQPVGSPLSLECTVEGTSNPNLYWYRQAAGRGLQLLFYSVGIGQISSEVPQNLSASRPQDRQFILSSKKLLLSDSGFYLCAWTQGVHNEQFFGPGTRLTVL.

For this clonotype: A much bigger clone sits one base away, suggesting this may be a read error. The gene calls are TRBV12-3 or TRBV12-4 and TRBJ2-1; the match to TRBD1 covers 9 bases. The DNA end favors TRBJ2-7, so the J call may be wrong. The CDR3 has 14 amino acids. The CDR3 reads CASGGTGYVDEQYF. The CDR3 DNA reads TGTGCCAGCGGCGGGACAGGGTATGTGGACGAGCAGTACTTC.

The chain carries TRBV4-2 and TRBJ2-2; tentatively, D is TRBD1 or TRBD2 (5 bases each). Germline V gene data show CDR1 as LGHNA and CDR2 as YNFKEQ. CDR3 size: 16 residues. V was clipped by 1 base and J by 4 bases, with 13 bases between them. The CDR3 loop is CASSQGGRYPTGELFF. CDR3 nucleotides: TGTGCCAGCAGCCAAGGGGGACGTTACCCCACCGGGGAGCTGTTTTTT.

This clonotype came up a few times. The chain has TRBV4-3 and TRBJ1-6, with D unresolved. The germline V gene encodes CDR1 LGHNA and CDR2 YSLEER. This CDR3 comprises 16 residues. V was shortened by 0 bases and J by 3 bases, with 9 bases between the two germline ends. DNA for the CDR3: TGCGCCAGCAGCCAAGAGGATCGGATCTATAATTCACCCCTCCACTTT. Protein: CASSQEDRIYNSPLHF.

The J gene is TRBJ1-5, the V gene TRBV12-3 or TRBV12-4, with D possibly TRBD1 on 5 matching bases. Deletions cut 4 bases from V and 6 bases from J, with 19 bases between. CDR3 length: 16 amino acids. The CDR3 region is CASSSGTGGGGQPQHF. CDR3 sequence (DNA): TGTGCCAGCAGTTCCGGCACAGGAGGCGGCGGTCAGCCCCAGCATTTT.

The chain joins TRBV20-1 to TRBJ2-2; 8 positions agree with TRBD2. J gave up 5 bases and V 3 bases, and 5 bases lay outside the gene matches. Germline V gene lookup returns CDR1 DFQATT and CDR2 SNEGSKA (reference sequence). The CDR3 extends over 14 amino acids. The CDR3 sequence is CSASEGLGTGELFF. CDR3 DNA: TGCAGTGCTAGTGAGGGACTAGGGACCGGGGAGCTGTTTTTT.

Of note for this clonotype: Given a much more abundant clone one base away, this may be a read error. CDR3 amino acids: CSVDPGQGQGYGYIF. DNA for the CDR3: TGCAGCGTTGATCCCGGACAGGGGCAGGGCTATGGCTACATCTTC. The chain joins TRBV29-1 to TRBJ1-2, with 9 bases matching TRBD1. The length of the CDR3 is 15 residues. CDR1 and CDR2 from the germline V gene are SQVTM and ANQGSEA.

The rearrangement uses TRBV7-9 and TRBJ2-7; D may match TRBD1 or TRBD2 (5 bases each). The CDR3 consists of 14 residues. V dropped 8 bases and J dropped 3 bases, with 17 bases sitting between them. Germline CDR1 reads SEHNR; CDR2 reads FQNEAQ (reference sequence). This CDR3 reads CASAFGGDYYEQYF. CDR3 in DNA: TGTGCCAGCGCCTTTGGGGGAGACTACTACGAGCAGTACTTC.

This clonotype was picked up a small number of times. CDR3 sequence: CASSLGQGKFYEQYF. In DNA, the CDR3 is TGTGCCAGCAGCTTAGGACAGGGAAAATTCTACGAGCAGTACTTC. The genes are TRBV7-2 and TRBJ2-7; the match to TRBD1 covers 7 bases. Germline V lookup: CDR1 SGHTA, CDR2 FQGNSA. The CDR3 is made up of 15 amino acids. With 1 base clipped from V and 3 bases from J, the junction kept 6 bases outside the gene matches.

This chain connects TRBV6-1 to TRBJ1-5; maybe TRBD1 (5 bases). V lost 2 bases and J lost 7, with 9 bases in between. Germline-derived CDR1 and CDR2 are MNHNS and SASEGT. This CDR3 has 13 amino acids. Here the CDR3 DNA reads TGTGCCAGCAGTGAATTGGGGGGGCAGCCCCAGCATTTT. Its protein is CASSELGGQPQHF.

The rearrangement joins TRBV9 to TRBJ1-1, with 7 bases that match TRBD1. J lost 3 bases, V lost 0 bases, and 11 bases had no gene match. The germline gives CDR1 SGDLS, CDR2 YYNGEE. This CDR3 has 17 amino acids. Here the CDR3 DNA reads TGTGCCAGCAGCGTAGGGGTAGGGGGACAGTTGGACACTGAAGCTTTCTTT. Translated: CASSVGVGGQLDTEAFF. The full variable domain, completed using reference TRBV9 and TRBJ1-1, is DSGVTQTPKHLITATGQRVTLRCSPRSGDLSVYWYQQSLDQGLQFLIQYYNGEERAKGNILERFSAQQFPDLHSELNLSSLELGDSALYFCASSVGVGGQLDTEAFFGQGTRLTVV.

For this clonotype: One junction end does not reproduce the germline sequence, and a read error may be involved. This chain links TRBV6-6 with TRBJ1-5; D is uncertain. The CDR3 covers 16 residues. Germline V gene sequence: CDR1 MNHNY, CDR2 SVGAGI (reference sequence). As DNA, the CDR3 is TGTGCCAGCAGTAGTTGGCGGCCCGGGAGCAATCGGCCCCAGCATTTT. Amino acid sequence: CASSSWRPGSNRPQHF.

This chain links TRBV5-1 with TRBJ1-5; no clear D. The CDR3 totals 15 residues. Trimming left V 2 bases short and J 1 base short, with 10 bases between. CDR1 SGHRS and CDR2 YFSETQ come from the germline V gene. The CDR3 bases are TGCGCCAGCAGCTTAGGAGGGTGGAGCAATCAGCCCCAGCATTTT. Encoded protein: CASSLGGWSNQPQHF.

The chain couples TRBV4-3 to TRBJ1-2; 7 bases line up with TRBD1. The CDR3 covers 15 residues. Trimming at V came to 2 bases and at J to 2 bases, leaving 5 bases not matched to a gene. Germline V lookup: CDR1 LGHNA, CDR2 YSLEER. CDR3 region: CASSQSPQGNYGYTF. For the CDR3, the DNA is TGCGCCAGCAGCCAATCCCCACAGGGGAACTATGGCTACACCTTC.

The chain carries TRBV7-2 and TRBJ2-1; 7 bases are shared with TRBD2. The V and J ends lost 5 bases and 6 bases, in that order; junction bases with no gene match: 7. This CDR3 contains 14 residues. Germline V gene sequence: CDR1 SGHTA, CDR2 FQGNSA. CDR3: CASSLRDYSNEQFF. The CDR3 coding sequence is TGTGCCAGCAGCCTAAGGGACTACTCCAATGAGCAGTTCTTC. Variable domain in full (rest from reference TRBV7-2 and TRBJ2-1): GAGVSQSPSNKVTEKGKDVELRCDPISGHTALYWYRQSLGQGLEFLIYFQGNSAPDKSGLPSDRFSAERTGGSVSTLTIQRTQQEDSAVYLCASSLRDYSNEQFFGPGTRLTVL.

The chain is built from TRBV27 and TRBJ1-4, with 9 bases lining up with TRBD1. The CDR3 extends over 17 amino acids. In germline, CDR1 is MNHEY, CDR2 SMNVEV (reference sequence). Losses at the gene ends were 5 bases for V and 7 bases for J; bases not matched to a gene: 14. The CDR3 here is CASSPTGQGRRGEKLFF. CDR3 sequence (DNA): TGTGCCAGCAGTCCAACCGGACAGGGGAGAAGGGGTGAAAAACTGTTTTTT.

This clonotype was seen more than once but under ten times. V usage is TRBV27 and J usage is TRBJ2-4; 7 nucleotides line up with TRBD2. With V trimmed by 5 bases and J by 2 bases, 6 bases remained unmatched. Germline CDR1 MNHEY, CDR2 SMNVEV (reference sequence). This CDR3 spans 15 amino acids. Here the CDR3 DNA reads TGTGCCAGCAGTCCACTGGGACTAACCAAAAACATTCAGTACTTC. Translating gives CASSPLGLTKNIQYF.

CDR3: CSAGQANYGYTF. CDR3 in DNA: TGCAGTGCTGGCCAGGCTAACTATGGCTACACCTTC. The V call is TRBV20-1, the J call TRBJ1-2; D is uncertain. Per germline, CDR1 DFQATT and CDR2 SNEGSKA (reference sequence). The CDR3 sequence is 12 residues long. V lost 5 bases to trimming and J lost 0 bases, with 7 bases between them.

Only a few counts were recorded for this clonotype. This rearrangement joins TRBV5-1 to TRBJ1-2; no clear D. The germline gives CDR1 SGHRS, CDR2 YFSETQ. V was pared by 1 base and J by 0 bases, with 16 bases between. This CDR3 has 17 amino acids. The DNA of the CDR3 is TGCGCCAGCAGCTTGTTGGCGGACGGCCAGACTAACTATGGCTACACCTTC. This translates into CASSLLADGQTNYGYTF.

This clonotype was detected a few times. The CDR3 sequence: CSAAGTGYGYTF. CDR3 sequence (DNA): TGCAGTGCTGCCGGGACCGGCTATGGCTACACCTTC. J is TRBJ1-2 and V is TRBV20-1, with D tentatively TRBD1 (5 bases). In germline, CDR1 is DFQATT, CDR2 SNEGSKA (reference sequence). Trimming stripped 5 bases from V and 4 bases from J, with 11 bases between. This CDR3 is built from 12 residues.

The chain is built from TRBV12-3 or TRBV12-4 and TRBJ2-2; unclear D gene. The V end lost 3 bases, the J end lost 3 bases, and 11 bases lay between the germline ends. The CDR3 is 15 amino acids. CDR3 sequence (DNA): TGTGCCAGCAGTTTCGGGCCCGGGTACACCGGGGAGCTGTTTTTT. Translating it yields CASSFGPGYTGELFF.

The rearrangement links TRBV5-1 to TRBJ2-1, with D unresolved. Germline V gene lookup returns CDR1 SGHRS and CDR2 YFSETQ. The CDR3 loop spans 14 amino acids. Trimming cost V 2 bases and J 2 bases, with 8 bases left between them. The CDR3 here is CASSLQSPYNEQFF. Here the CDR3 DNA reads TGCGCCAGCAGCTTACAGTCCCCCTACAATGAGCAGTTCTTC.

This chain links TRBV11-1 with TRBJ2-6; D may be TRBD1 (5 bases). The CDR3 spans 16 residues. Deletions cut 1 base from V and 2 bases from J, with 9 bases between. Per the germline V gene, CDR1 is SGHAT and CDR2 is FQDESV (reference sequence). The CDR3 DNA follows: TGTGCCAGCAGCTTAGTCTTAGGGGCTGGGGCCAACGTCCTGACTTTC. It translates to CASSLVLGAGANVLTF.

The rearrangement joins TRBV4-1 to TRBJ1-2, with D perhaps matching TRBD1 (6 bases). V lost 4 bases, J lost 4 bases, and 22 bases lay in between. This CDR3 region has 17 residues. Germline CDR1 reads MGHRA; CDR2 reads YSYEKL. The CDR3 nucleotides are TGCGCCAGCAGCCCCCGGACAGCGCTACTAGGAGGCTATGGCTACACCTTC. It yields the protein CASSPRTALLGGYGYTF.